Given below is one TCR beta chain in context. These data originate in a study of identical twins. Each CDR3 protein gets one entry after TCRdb re-called the 5' RACE reads with MiXCR. The repertoire has roughly 720,000 distinct CDR3 sequences, around a sixth of them found once; the top ten carry roughly 14%. The germline V gene encodes CDR1 LNHNV and CDR2 YYDKDF (reference sequence). This CDR3 region has 15 residues. Trimming left V 2 bases short and J 0 bases short, with 11 bases between. Another study also made use of these data, one on T cells expressing NK-cell markers. This second study notes: Sorted T-cell subsets CD3+CD56+NKG2C+, CD3+CD56+NKG2C- and CD3+CD56-NKG2C+ were TCR beta-sequenced. Dominant NKG2C+ clonotypes made up roughly 1.0-8% of CD8+ T cells in over five donors.

The V call is TRBV15, the J call TRBJ2-7, with unresolved D. The clonotype comes from a woman younger than 30 in good health. The sequenced sample was PBMCs. The CDR3 DNA sequence: TGTGCCACCAGCAGATTCTCGACGGCCTCCTACGAGCAGTACTTC. It is translated as CATSRFSTASYEQYF.